What follows is one T cell receptor beta chain and its context. V lost 0 bases to trimming and J lost 1 base, with 9 bases between them. Germline V gene sequence: CDR1 SGDLS, CDR2 YYNGEE. CDR3 length equals 15 residues. This specimen belongs to a study of CD8 T cells in Susac syndrome. Reverse transcription of roughly 0.5 to 1 ug RNA was performed with random hexamers. The CDR3 of TCR beta was amplified by immunoSEQ multiplex PCR across 54 Vbeta and 13 Jbeta. TCRdb used MiXCR to reprocess the immunoSEQ multiplex PCR reads, holding one entry per CDR3 protein. The data hold approximately 68,000 distinct CDR3 sequences, with just under 95% observed a single time. CD8+ and CD4+ T cells taken from blood had their TCR beta sequenced. The multiple sclerosis controls were treatment-naive patients, and their relapsing-remitting disease was stable or active. TEMRA cells were FACS-enriched, unlike CD8+ and CD4+ T cells, which were negatively isolated.

Sequencing input: CD8+ T cells from PBMCs. The source of this sequence is a human donor with multiple sclerosis. V is TRBV9 and J is TRBJ2-3; D is uncertain. CDR3 bases: TGTGCCAGCAGCGTAGTGGAGTACCGCACAGATACGCAGTATTTT. Protein: CASSVVEYRTDTQYF. The full variable domain, rest sourced from reference TRBV9 and TRBJ2-3, is DSGVTQTPKHLITATGQRVTLRCSPRSGDLSVYWYQQSLDQGLQFLIQYYNGEERAKGNILERFSAQQFPDLHSELNLSSLELGDSALYFCASSVVEYRTDTQYFGPGTRLTVL.